What follows are 14 T cell receptor beta chains derived from one specimen sequenced in a study of OX40 agonist ivuxolimab in advanced cancers. Library prep was done by the immunoSEQ multiplex PCR assay. TCRdb holds this immuneACCESS table with in-frame rearrangements only. Some clones are missing; in checked studies, unresolved V genes explain under half, and the rest has no known cause. The sample contains about 43,000 clones, around 90% of them found a single time. The ten biggest clones cover under 20% of the sample. This specimen was CD4+ or CD8+ T cells sorted from blood, taken in a trial of the OX40 agonist ivuxolimab. These receptors were taken from an adult with an advanced solid tumor such as melanoma, head and neck, liver or kidney cancer.

This clone showed up just once. This rearrangement joins TRBV5-1 to TRBJ2-3; D gene ambiguous. The germline V gene has CDR1 SGHRS and CDR2 YFSETQ. Trimming stripped 0 bases from V and 4 bases from J, with 6 bases between. This CDR3 region has 13 residues. CDR3: CASSLVGADTQYF. The DNA for the CDR3 is TGCGCCAGCAGCTTGGTCGGCGCAGATACGCAGTATTTT.

This chain links TRBV30 with TRBJ2-1, with D tentatively TRBD1 (5 bases). The V gene lost 0 bases and the J gene lost 12 bases, with 9 bases spanning the gap. This CDR3 is built from 11 residues. Germline V gene lookup returns CDR1 GTSNPN and CDR2 SVGIG (reference sequence). The CDR3 here is CAWSVGVRQFF. In DNA, the CDR3 is TGTGCCTGGAGTGTAGGGGTACGGCAGTTCTTC.

The genes are TRBV28 and TRBJ2-5; possibly TRBD1 for D (6 bases). Trimming took off 5 bases at V and 2 bases at J, with 18 bases between the two ends. This CDR3 is 16 amino acids long. Germline CDR1 is MDHEN and CDR2 is SYDVKM. In nucleotides, the CDR3 is TGTGCCAGCAGTACAGGGTATCCGGACGAGCAAGAGACCCAGTACTTC. This gives the protein CASSTGYPDEQETQYF.

The CDR3 sequence is CASSPSGGGSTDTQYF. CDR3 coding DNA: TGTGCCAGCAGCCCCTCAGGGGGGGGGAGCACAGATACGCAGTATTTT. The V gene is TRBV7-9, the J gene TRBJ2-3, with D perhaps matching TRBD1 or TRBD2 (7 bases each). This CDR3 has 16 residues. V was cut by 5 bases and J by 0 bases, with 15 bases left in between. Germline CDR1 and CDR2: SEHNR and FQNEAQ (reference sequence).

This chain links TRBV30 with TRBJ2-7, with D uncertain. The CDR3 is made up of 14 amino acids. The germline CDR1 and CDR2 sequences are GTSNPN and SVGIG (reference sequence). Deletions cut 0 bases from V and 4 bases from J, with 13 bases between. The CDR3 loop is CAWSVRALAYEQYF. The CDR3 nucleotides read TGTGCCTGGAGTGTAAGGGCCTTGGCTTACGAGCAGTACTTC.

The rearrangement links TRBV5-1 to TRBJ2-1; 13 bases fit TRBD2. Trimming took 6 bases from V and 9 from J; bases not matched to a gene: 15. Germline loops: CDR1 SGHRS, CDR2 YFSETQ. CDR3 length: 17 residues. CDR3 in DNA: TGCGCCAGCACCCCGACTAGCGGGGGGCCCCTCGACGGTGAGCAGTTCTTC. Translation: CASTPTSGGPLDGEQFF.

The J gene is TRBJ1-1, the V gene TRBV2; D might be TRBD1 (5 bases). Trimming removed 3 bases at V and 0 bases at J, with 11 bases between. Germline V lookup: CDR1 SNHLY, CDR2 FYNNEI. The CDR3 contains 15 residues. In DNA, the CDR3 is TGTGCCAGCAGTGAGGTAGACAGCCTGAACACTGAAGCTTTCTTT. It encodes CASSEVDSLNTEAFF.

The J gene is TRBJ2-3, the V gene TRBV25-1, with a weak D call TRBD2 (6 bases). CDR1 is MGHDK, CDR2 SYGVNS, per germline. Trimming stripped 1 base from V and 4 bases from J, with 15 bases between. The CDR3 length is 16 residues. In DNA form, the CDR3 reads TGTGCCAGCAGTGAATCCCCAGCGGGCGCCCCAGATACGCAGTATTTT. Translation gives CASSESPAGAPDTQYF.

The chain couples TRBV7-6 to TRBJ2-7; TRBD2 aligns across 9 bases. Per germline, CDR1 SGHVS and CDR2 FNYEAQ. V lost 5 bases and J lost 4; bases outside the gene matches: 24. This CDR3 region has 20 residues. CDR3 sequence (DNA): TGTGCCAGCAGCAACCCAGGAGGGAAGGCGGGAGGGCCTGGTTTTTACGAGCAGTACTTC. It codes for CASSNPGGKAGGPGFYEQYF. The full variable domain, in which reference TRBV7-6 and TRBJ2-7 provide the parts outside the CDR3, is GAGVSQSPRYKVTKRGQDVALRCDPISGHVSLYWYRQALGQGPEFLTYFNYEAQQDKSGLPNDRFSAERPEGSISTLTIQRTEQRDSAMYRCASSNPGGKAGGPGFYEQYFGPGTRLTVT.

V usage is TRBV5-1 and J usage is TRBJ2-7; D is perhaps TRBD2 (6 bases). The length of the CDR3 is 14 residues. From germline, CDR1 is SGHRS and CDR2 YFSETQ. Trimming left V 2 bases short and J 2 bases short, with 11 bases between. The CDR3 protein is CASSFGTAAYEQYF. The CDR3 region has the DNA TGCGCCAGCAGCTTCGGGACTGCAGCCTACGAGCAGTACTTC.

CDR3 in amino acids: CASISRDSPDTQYF. The DNA of the CDR3 is TGTGCCAGCATCTCTAGGGACAGTCCAGATACGCAGTATTTT. The chain carries TRBV7-9 and TRBJ2-3, with 7 nucleotides matching TRBD1. The V gene's germline CDR1 is SEHNR and CDR2 FQNEAQ (reference sequence). The ends lost 7 bases at V and 4 bases at J; junction bases unmatched: 8. The CDR3 runs to 14 residues.

The chain has TRBV7-2 and TRBJ2-7; D might be TRBD2 (5 bases). Trimming stripped 5 bases from V and 3 bases from J, with 8 bases between. There are 12 residues in the CDR3. In germline, CDR1 is SGHTA, CDR2 FQGNSA. CDR3 protein: CASSPDYYEQYF. CDR3 DNA: TGTGCCAGCAGCCCCGACTACTACGAGCAGTACTTC.

The V gene is TRBV14, the J gene TRBJ2-5; D not resolved. The CDR3 consists of 14 residues. CDR1 is SGHDN and CDR2 is FVKESK in the germline V gene. With 5 bases removed from V and 5 bases from J, the gap between germline ends came to 15 bases. The CDR3 protein is CASSLMAVRETQYF. As DNA, the CDR3 is TGTGCCAGCAGCTTGATGGCGGTTCGGGAGACCCAGTACTTC.

The rearrangement uses TRBV6-6 and TRBJ2-3; tentative D call: TRBD2 (5 bases). V gave up 5 bases and J gave up 5 bases, with 17 bases separating them. This CDR3 contains 15 residues. Looked up from germline, CDR1 is MNHNY and CDR2 is SVGAGI (reference sequence). CDR3 sequence reads: CASSARSAKGDTQYF. The CDR3 DNA is TGTGCCAGCAGTGCCCGTAGCGCCAAGGGAGATACGCAGTATTTT.